This TCR beta chain was recovered during a study of shared clonotypes between healthy human individuals. Study results and limitations: Apart from blood, nothing was sampled; tissue repertoires likely differ.

Of note for this clone: Its specificity is not known.

The CDR3 extends over 15 amino acids. Germline CDR1 is LNHNV and CDR2 is YYDKDF (reference sequence). V lost 0 bases and J lost 5; bases outside the gene matches: 2. The healthy adult donors were HIV-negative and reported no recent acute infections or vaccinations. For unsorted samples, genomic DNA was extracted from around 95 million PBMCs. Researchers ran the assay at a deep level. This table comes from immunoSEQ multiplex PCR, and its TCRdb copy is limited to in-frame clones, with some not included. This sample yields around 480,000 clones, of which about three quarters are seen a single time; approximately 13% belongs to the top ten.

Sequenced input: PBMCs. The TCR originated in a woman between 40 and 55 years old in good health. Some clones in this sample may be carry-over from other donors' samples. V and J are TRBV15 and TRBJ2-1; 9 nucleotides agree with TRBD2. CDR3 nucleotide sequence: TGTGCCACCAGCAGAGATCTAGCGGGGAACAATGAGCAGTTCTTC. The encoded protein is CATSRDLAGNNEQFF. Based on the CDR3 plus reference TRBV15 and TRBJ2-1, the full variable domain is DAMVIQNPRYQVTQFGKPVTLSCSQTLNHNVMYWYQQKSSQAPKLLFHYYDKDFNNEADTPDNFQSRRPNTSFCFLDIRSPGLGDTAMYLCATSRDLAGNNEQFFGPGTRLTVL.